Listed below are T cell receptor beta chains from one sample, sequenced in a study of T-cell memory formation after mild COVID-19. TCRdb re-called the 5' RACE reads with MiXCR, one entry per CDR3 protein. The table has 350,000 to 450,000 distinct CDR3 sequences, about an eighth seen once. The sequenced material came from PBMCs or a T cell subset sorted from them (not recorded which). The receptors were sampled from a man younger than 30 who had mild COVID-19 (a few samples of this study predate the infection). Cell type and time point are not known. Both conserved end residues are part of each CDR3. A D gene is named only where the DNA matches it firmly. Size is omitted from some rows. Given values are once, few, many or a class for expanded clones.

TRBJ1-2 - TRBV27 TRBD1 TGTGCCAGCAGTTTAAGGACAGGGTATGGCTACACCTTC CASSLRTGYGYTF
TRBJ1-2 many TRBV3-1 - TGTGCCAGCAGCCAATCTTATAACTATGGCTACACCTTC CASSQSYNYGYTF
TRBJ1-5 - TRBV5-8 TRBD1 TGTGCCAGCAGCTTGGGGGACAGTCGGCCCCAGCATTTT CASSLGDSRPQHF
TRBJ1-4 - TRBV30 - TGTGCCTGGAGCTCAGGACAGCTGAATGAAAAACTGTTTTTT CAWSSGQLNEKLFF
TRBJ1-2 few TRBV6-1 - TGTGCCAGCACTCGGACGGACGACTATGGCTACACCTTC CASTRTDDYGYTF
TRBJ2-3 few TRBV14 - TGTGCCAGCAGCCATTGGATACGCACAGATACGCAGTATTTT CASSHWIRTDTQYF
TRBJ2-3 - TRBV15 TRBD1 TGTGCCACCAGCAGACCGGGACAGGGGGCGGATACGCAGTATTTT CATSRPGQGADTQYF
TRBJ2-5 few TRBV29-1 - TGCAGTTTCGGAGGGGAAGAGACCCAGTACTTC CSFGGEETQYF
TRBJ1-5 few TRBV7-9 - TGTGCCACCTCGCTTGACGGCAATCAGCCCCAGCATTTT CATSLDGNQPQHF
TRBJ2-1 few TRBV9 - TGTGCCAGCAGCGTAGCCCCCGGGACGGCGGGTAATGGTGAGCAGTTCTTC CASSVAPGTAGNGEQFF
TRBJ1-1 - TRBV5-5 TRBD1 TGTGCCAGCAGCCCGCTCCACCTAGGGACAGATGGCACTGAAGCTTTCTTT CASSPLHLGTDGTEAFF
TRBJ2-1 - TRBV9 - TGTGCCAGCAGCGTAGCAGGCGGCCCCAGGGGTGAGCAGTTCTTC CASSVAGGPRGEQFF
TRBJ2-7 - TRBV7-2 - TGTGCCAGCAGCTTATTAGGTGGGGCCTACGAGCAGTACTTC CASSLLGGAYEQYF
TRBJ2-1 - TRBV9 TRBD2 TGTGCCAGCAGCGCAACTAGCGGGGGGGCGAATGAGCAGTTCTTC CASSATSGGANEQFF
TRBJ2-7 few TRBV12-3/TRBV12-4 TRBD2 TGTGCCAGCAGCCCCTCGGCGGGGGGCCTCTACGAGCAGTACTTC CASSPSAGGLYEQYF
TRBJ1-2 - TRBV5-1 TRBD1 TGCGCCAGCAGCTCCCGGGACAGCTTCGCCCTGACCTTC CASSSRDSFALTF
TRBJ2-5 few TRBV27 - TGTGCCAGCAGAACCGGGCCCCAAGAGACCCAGTACTTC CASRTGPQETQYF
TRBJ2-3 - TRBV4-2 - TGTGCCAGCAGCCAAGAAGGTCGGGGGCCCCACACAGATACGCAGTATTTT CASSQEGRGPHTDTQYF
TRBJ2-6 - TRBV10-3 - TGTGCCATCAGTGACCTAAACGCTGGGGCCAACGTCCTGACTTTC CAISDLNAGANVLTF
TRBJ2-1 - TRBV20-1 TRBD2 TGCAGTGCTGGGACTAGCGGCCCCTACAATGAGCAGTTCTTC CSAGTSGPYNEQFF
TRBJ1-2 many TRBV15 - TGTGCCACCAGCAGAGAAGGTTTTATGTTGGGGGAAGGCTACACCTTC CATSREGFMLGEGYTF
TRBJ1-2 few TRBV20-1 TRBD1 TGCAGTGCTAGATGGGACAGCTATGGCTACACCTTC CSARWDSYGYTF
TRBJ1-1 - TRBV7-2 TRBD1 TGTGCCAGCAGCGGACAGGCAGTTTCGAACACTGAAGCTTTCTTT CASSGQAVSNTEAFF
TRBJ1-6 few TRBV7-2 - TGTGCCAGCAGCTTAACTGCAAGTAATTCACCCCTCCACTTT CASSLTASNSPLHF
TRBJ1-6 many TRBV15 TRBD1 TGTGCCACCAGCAGAGATCTGGGACAGGGGTTACCACCCCTCCACTTT CATSRDLGQGLPPLHF
TRBJ2-7 - TRBV9 - TGTGCCAGCAGCGCCGTTTCAGGAAAGCAGTACTTC CASSAVSGKQYF
TRBJ2-5 few TRBV11-2 - TGTGCCAGCAGCTTAGATGACTACCAAGAGACCCAGTACTTC CASSLDDYQETQYF
TRBJ1-2 few TRBV1 - TGCACCAGCAGCCCCGGGACCGAGCGCCCCTATGGCTACACCTTC CTSSPGTERPYGYTF
TRBJ2-5 - TRBV28 TRBD1 TGTGCCAGCAGCACACCCCCCTACAGAGCCGGACAGGAAGAGACCCAGTACTTC CASSTPPYRAGQEETQYF
TRBJ2-1 few TRBV5-4 - TGTGCCAGCAGCTTGGAAAGGGGGAAAAGCGAGACTGAGCAGTTCTTC CASSLERGKSETEQFF
TRBJ2-3 few TRBV20-1 TRBD2 TGCAGTGCTAGAGATCGGCTAGCGGGGGGTTATACGCAGTATTTT CSARDRLAGGYTQYF
TRBJ2-5 - TRBV9 - TGTGCCAGCAGCGCCACCGACCTCCCTGGGGAGACCCAGTACTTC CASSATDLPGETQYF
TRBJ2-5 few TRBV11-1 - TGTGCCAGCAGTACTAGTCGGGGTATGGAGACCCAGTACTTC CASSTSRGMETQYF
TRBJ2-3 - TRBV5-4 TRBD1 TGTGCCAGCAGCTCGACAGGGTTGGGAGATACGCAGTATTTT CASSSTGLGDTQYF
TRBJ1-2 few TRBV5-1 TRBD1 TGCGCCAGCAGCTACTACAGGGGATCGGAAGGCTACACCTTC CASSYYRGSEGYTF
TRBJ2-2 - TRBV5-8 - TGTGCCAGCAGCCATGGACCGATAACCGGGGAGCTGTTTTTT CASSHGPITGELFF
TRBJ1-1 few TRBV7-2 TRBD1 TGTGCCAGCAGCTTGATTACAGGGGGCCCTGAAGCTTTCTTT CASSLITGGPEAFF
TRBJ2-3 many TRBV10-3 TRBD2 TGTGCCACCAAGGGGGGACTAGCGGTCGAAAGGGGCACAGATACGCAGTATTTT CATKGGLAVERGTDTQYF
TRBJ2-7 many TRBV7-2 TRBD2 TGTGCCAGCAGCCTCGAGCGGGGCATGGGCTACGAGCAGTACTTC CASSLERGMGYEQYF
TRBJ2-3 - TRBV7-2 TRBD2 TGTGCCAGCAGCTTAGTGGGACTACTGCTGGGTCCAGATACGCAGTATTTT CASSLVGLLLGPDTQYF
TRBJ2-7 few TRBV9 TRBD2 TGTGCCAGCAGCGTAGGGGGAGGGACCTACGAGCAGTACTTC CASSVGGGTYEQYF
TRBJ2-1 few TRBV2 TRBD2 TGTGCCAGCAGTGAATTACGCACTAGCGGGGGGGCCAATGAGCAGTTCTTC CASSELRTSGGANEQFF
TRBJ2-1 many TRBV20-1 - TGCAGTGCCCACATACGCTCCTCCCAGGGCAATGAGCAGTTCTTC CSAHIRSSQGNEQFF
TRBJ2-7 few TRBV4-1 - TGCGCCAGCAGCCACACAGGCGATGCAGGGTACGAGCAGTACTTC CASSHTGDAGYEQYF
TRBJ1-1 - TRBV5-1 - TGCGCCAGCAGGTACATGGCGAACACTGAAGCTTTCTTT CASRYMANTEAFF
TRBJ2-4 few TRBV28 TRBD2 TGTGCCAGCAGCCGACGGGGACTAGCGGGGGTTTTAGCCAAAAACATTCAGTACTTC CASSRRGLAGVLAKNIQYF
TRBJ2-6 few TRBV5-1 TRBD1 TGCGCCAGCAGCTTGGCGATCGGAACAGGGGCCTTAGGTGGGGCCAACGTCCTGACTTTC CASSLAIGTGALGGANVLTF
TRBJ2-7 few TRBV20-1 - TGCAGTGCTAGCGGGACCCGGAGCTCCTACGAGCAGTACTTC CSASGTRSSYEQYF